This T cell receptor (beta chain) emerged from a study of T cell responses to AZD1222 COVID-19 vaccine. Study-level results: Donors were largely white British and mainly female; clonal diversity was possibly underestimated.

Assay used: immunoSEQ multiplex PCR; TCRdb lists only in-frame clones, some missing. Among around 250,000 clones listed, 80% to 95% were seen once. To note about this clone: Its antigen is unidentified.

The CDR3 loop spans 13 amino acids. The germline gives CDR1 LNHDA, CDR2 SQIVND (reference sequence). The V end was cut by 6 bases, the J end by 0 bases, with 8 bases between. This sequence originates from an adult in good health. Material: peripheral blood, obtained on day 0 of AZD1222 vaccination. The rearrangement joins TRBV19 to TRBJ1-1, with no clear D. The CDR3 is CASRAVMNTEAFF. The CDR3 nucleotides are TGTGCCAGTAGGGCGGTCATGAACACTGAAGCTTTCTTT.